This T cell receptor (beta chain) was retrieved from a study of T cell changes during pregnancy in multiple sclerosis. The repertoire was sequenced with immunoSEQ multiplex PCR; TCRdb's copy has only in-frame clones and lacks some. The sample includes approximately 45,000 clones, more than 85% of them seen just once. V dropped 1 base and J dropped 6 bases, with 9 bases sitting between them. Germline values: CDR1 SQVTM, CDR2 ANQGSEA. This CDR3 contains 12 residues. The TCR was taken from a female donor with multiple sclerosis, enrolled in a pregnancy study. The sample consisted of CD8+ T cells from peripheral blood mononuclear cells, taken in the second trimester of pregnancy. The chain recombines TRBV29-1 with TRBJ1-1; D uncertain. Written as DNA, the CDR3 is TGCAGCGTTGAAGGGGAGAAGCCTGAAGCTTTCTTT. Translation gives CSVEGEKPEAFF.